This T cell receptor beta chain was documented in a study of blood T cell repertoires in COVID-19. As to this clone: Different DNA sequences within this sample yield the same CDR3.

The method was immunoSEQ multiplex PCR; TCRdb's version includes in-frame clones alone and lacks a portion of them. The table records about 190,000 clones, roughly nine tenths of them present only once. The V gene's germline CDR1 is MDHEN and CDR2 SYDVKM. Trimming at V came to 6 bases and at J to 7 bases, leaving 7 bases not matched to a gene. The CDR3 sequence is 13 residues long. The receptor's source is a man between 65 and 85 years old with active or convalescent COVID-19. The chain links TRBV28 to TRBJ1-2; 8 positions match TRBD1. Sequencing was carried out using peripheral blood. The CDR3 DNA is TGTGCCAGCAGCCCAGGGGGCTTAGGTGGCTACACCTTC. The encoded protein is CASSPGGLGGYTF.